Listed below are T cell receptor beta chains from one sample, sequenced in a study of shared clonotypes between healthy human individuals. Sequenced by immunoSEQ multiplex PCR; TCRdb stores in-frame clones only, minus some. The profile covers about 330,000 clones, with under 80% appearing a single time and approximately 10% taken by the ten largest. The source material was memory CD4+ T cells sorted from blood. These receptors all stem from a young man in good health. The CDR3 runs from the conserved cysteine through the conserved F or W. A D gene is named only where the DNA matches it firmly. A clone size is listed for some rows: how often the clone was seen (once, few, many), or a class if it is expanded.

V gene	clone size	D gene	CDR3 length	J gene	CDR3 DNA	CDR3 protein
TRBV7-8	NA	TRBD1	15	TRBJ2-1	TGTGCCAGCAGCTCCGCGACAGGGATCTACAATGAGCAGTTCTTC	CASSSATGIYNEQFF
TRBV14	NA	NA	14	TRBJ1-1	TGTGCCAGCAGCCAAGGATGGGGGGCCTATGAAGCTTTCTTT	CASSQGWGAYEAFF
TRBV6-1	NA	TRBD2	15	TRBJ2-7	TGTGCCAGCAGTGAATCGGCTAGCGGGTCCTACGAGCAGTACTTC	CASSESASGSYEQYF
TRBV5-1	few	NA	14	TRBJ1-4	TGCGCCAGCAGCAGGACCGCTTCGGGTGAAAAACTGTTTTTT	CASSRTASGEKLFF
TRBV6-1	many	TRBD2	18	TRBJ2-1	TGTGCCAGCAGTGAAGATAGGACTAGCGGGAGCTCCTACAATGAGCAGTTCTTC	CASSEDRTSGSSYNEQFF
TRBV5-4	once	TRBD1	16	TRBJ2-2	TGTGCCAGCAGCTTGGGGACAGGGCAGAACACCGGGGAGCTGTTTTTT	CASSLGTGQNTGELFF
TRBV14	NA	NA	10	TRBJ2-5	TGTGCCAGCAGCCAGGAGACCCAGTACTTC	CASSQETQYF
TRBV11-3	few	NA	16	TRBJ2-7	TGTGCCAGCAGCCCCCGCCAGGGATCTAACACCTACGAGCAGTACTTC	CASSPRQGSNTYEQYF
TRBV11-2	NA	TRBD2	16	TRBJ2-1	TGTGCCAGCAGCCAGAATAGCGGGAGCTCCTACAATGAGCAGTTCTTC	CASSQNSGSSYNEQFF
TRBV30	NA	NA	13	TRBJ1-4	TGTGCCTGGAGTACAGATTCCACGGAAAAACTGTTTTTT	CAWSTDSTEKLFF
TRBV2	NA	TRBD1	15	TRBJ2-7	TGTGCCAGCGGCCTTGGACAGGTCATACCCTACGAGCAGTACTTC	CASGLGQVIPYEQYF
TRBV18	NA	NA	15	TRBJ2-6	TGTGCCAGCTCACCAGTCTTCTCTGGGGCCAACGTCCTGACTTTC	CASSPVFSGANVLTF
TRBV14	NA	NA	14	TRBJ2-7	TGTGCCAGCAGCTACGACTTACACCCCTACGAGCAGTACTTC	CASSYDLHPYEQYF
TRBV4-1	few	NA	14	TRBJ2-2	TGCGCCAGCAGCCAGAGTACGAACACCGGGGAGCTGTTTTTT	CASSQSTNTGELFF
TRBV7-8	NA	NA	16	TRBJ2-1	TGTGCCAGCAGCTTACTCGGCGGGGGCATCTACAATGAGCAGTTCTTC	CASSLLGGGIYNEQFF
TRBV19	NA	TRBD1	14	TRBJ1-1	TGTGCCAGTAGTATGGACAGGGCGAACACTGAAGCTTTCTTT	CASSMDRANTEAFF
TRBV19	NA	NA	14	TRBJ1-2	TGTGCCAGTAGTATAACCACACGCCAGGGGGGCTACACCTTC	CASSITTRQGGYTF
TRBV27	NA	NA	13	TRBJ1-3	TGTGCCAGCAGTTACCGCTCTGGAAACACCATATATTTT	CASSYRSGNTIYF
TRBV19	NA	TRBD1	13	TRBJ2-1	TGTGCCAGTAAACGCCTAGACAGGGCGGAGCAGTTCTTC	CASKRLDRAEQFF
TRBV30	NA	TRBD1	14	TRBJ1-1	TGTGCCTGGAGGGGGACAGGGAGGAGAACTGAAGCTTTCTTT	CAWRGTGRRTEAFF
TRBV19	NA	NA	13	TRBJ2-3	TGTGCCAGTAGTATAAAGATCACAGATACGCAGTATTTT	CASSIKITDTQYF
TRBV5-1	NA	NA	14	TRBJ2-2	TGCGCCACCACTGCGCTTACGAACACCGGGGAGCTGTTTTTT	CATTALTNTGELFF
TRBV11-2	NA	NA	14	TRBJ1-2	TGTGCCAGCAGCTTAGATGCAGTCCCCTATGGCTACACCTTC	CASSLDAVPYGYTF
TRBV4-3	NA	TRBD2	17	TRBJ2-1	TGCGCCAGCAGCCAAGAAGGCGGGACTAGCAGGGGCAATGAGCAGTTCTTC	CASSQEGGTSRGNEQFF
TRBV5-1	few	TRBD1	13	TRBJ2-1	TGCGCCAGCAGCGAGGGACAGAACAATGAGCAGTTCTTC	CASSEGQNNEQFF
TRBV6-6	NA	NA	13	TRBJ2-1	TGTGCCAGCGCACTGGACTATCGCAATGAGCAGTTCTTC	CASALDYRNEQFF
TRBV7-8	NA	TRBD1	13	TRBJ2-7	TGTGCCAGCAAGACAGGGGGTACGTACGAGCAGTACTTC	CASKTGGTYEQYF